This TCR beta chain emerged from a study of cytomegalovirus exposure and HLA in healthy donors. V dropped 4 bases and J dropped 4 bases, with 8 bases sitting between them. This CDR3 is 14 amino acids long. Germline V lookup: CDR1 SGHDN, CDR2 FVKESK. Study-wide findings and caveats: As confirmed in vitro, three CMV-associated chains were specific for CMV antigens.

This clone was counted between two and nine times. What it binds is not known. Data came from immunoSEQ multiplex PCR; TCRdb stores just in-frame clones and leaves some out. The sample comprises some 170,000 clones, roughly 89% of which are singletons, and more than 3.5% rests with the top ten. This receptor was obtained from a man aged 18 to 30 in good health and CMV-seropositive. The sample comprised PBMCs. The rearrangement links TRBV14 to TRBJ2-6; no clear D gene. The CDR3 protein is CASSPHLGANVLTF. The CDR3 DNA sequence: TGTGCCAGCAGCCCTCACCTAGGGGCCAACGTCCTGACTTTC.